Included here is one T cell receptor (beta chain) sequence, with context. This clone was found a few times. No base quality values were provided; no much bigger clone lies one nucleotide off. The entry originates in a study of graft-versus-host responses after intestinal transplantation (TCRdb year 2021). Context from the whole study: The transplants that recipients received were multivisceral, liver-intestinal, or isolated intestinal. Donor T cell macrochimerism was defined as a peak of at least 4% donor T cells among recipient peripheral blood mononuclear cells. Every recipient was given anti-thymocyte globulin induction, then maintenance tacrolimus and steroids for two to three years. Bulk TCR-beta CDR3 sequencing was used to track graft-versus-host and host-versus-graft alloreactive T cell clones in the graft, circulation and bone marrow after intestinal transplantation. Alloreactive clones were identified by sequencing pre-transplant mixed lymphocyte reaction products and comparing them with unstimulated pre-transplant donor and recipient T cells. Rather than being sequenced by the commercial service, samples from a few later patients were sequenced in-house on an Illumina MiSeq and processed with MiXCR. The cohort enrolled about two dozen intestinal transplant recipients including one retransplant, and a few patients lacking pretransplant specimens were excluded. General findings and caveats noted by the study authors: In patients with donor T cell macrochimerism, the allografts had high GvH to HvG T cell clonal ratios. GvH clones turned up in recipient bone marrow, with some appearing earlier in ileal mucosa or blood, a pattern consistent with an intestinal mucosal origin. Early after transplant, peak levels of circulating GvH clones were found to be associated with declines in HvG clones. The relatively low number and heterogeneity of intestinal transplant patients limited the conclusions.

Between the V and J ends, shortened by 6 bases and 1 base respectively, the junction contains 12 bases. From the germline V gene, CDR1 is MNHEY and CDR2 is SVGAGI. Inclusive of the bounding cysteine and phenylalanine, the CDR3 is 14 residues long. Of the read, only the CDR3 DNA is kept; its 42 bases are in frame from base 1. In light of the paper, this sample's time point label describes: cells obtained before transplantation from donor or recipient. In the mixed lymphocyte reactions, some 200,000 CFSE-labeled pre-transplant responders were plated with some 200,000 irradiated violet-dye-labeled stimulators and cultured for 5 to 6 days. Proliferating CD3+CD4+CFSE-low and CD3+CD8+CFSE-low responder cells were FACS-sorted on a BD Influx sorter after the mixed lymphocyte reaction. Preparation of the library involved the immunoSEQ multiplex PCR assay. For most patients, genomic DNA was isolated with the Qiagen DNeasy Blood and Tissue Kit and shipped frozen to Adaptive Biotechnologies for TCR sequencing. Adaptive Biotechnologies carried out high-throughput TCR-beta CDR3 sequencing of genomic DNA for most patients. Concerning the study's data processing: Adaptive's ImmunoSEQ software supplied the TCR sequencing data for 18 patients, while MiXCR and VDJtools were used to process three other patients. To correct CD4 versus CD8 sorting errors, any sequence found in both subsets at a frequency ratio below 5:1 was removed. Because the origin of CDR3 nucleotide sequences shared between donor and recipient could not be assigned, those sequences were removed. Alloreactive clones required at least 2-fold expansion over unstimulated cells and minimum CFSE-low frequency of 0.002% (template counts) or 0.001% (read counts). Mappable clones were those detected in sequenced pre-transplant spleen, lymph node, or MLR CFSE-low populations of the donor or recipient. The cumulative frequency of alloreactive clones was calculated as a percentage of all sequences, weighted by copy number. TCRdb took this table from immuneACCESS and kept in-frame rearrangements with V and J called. Such tables lack part of the clones; where checked against another copy, unresolved V genes explain under half of the gap, and the rest is unexplained. The V and J calls and the clone size are those of that table, but D and trimming were determined from the DNA. The sample includes about 4,600 clones, with approximately 30% observed a single time. Roughly 4.8% of the sample is in the top ten clones.

The source was alloreactive CD4+ T cells from a mixed lymphocyte reaction culture, collected before intestinal transplant. The cell subset or site label for this specimen denotes: CFSE-low proliferating T cells sorted from roughly 6-day pre-transplant mixed lymphocyte reaction (GvH or HvG direction). The TCR was taken from a human patient who received an intestinal transplant. This sequence uses TRBV6-5 and TRBJ1-1, with the D gene not clear enough to name. The bases are TGTGCCAGCAGCTCCCCACGTGAGAACACTGAAGCTTTCTTT. Its amino acids are CASSSPRENTEAFF.